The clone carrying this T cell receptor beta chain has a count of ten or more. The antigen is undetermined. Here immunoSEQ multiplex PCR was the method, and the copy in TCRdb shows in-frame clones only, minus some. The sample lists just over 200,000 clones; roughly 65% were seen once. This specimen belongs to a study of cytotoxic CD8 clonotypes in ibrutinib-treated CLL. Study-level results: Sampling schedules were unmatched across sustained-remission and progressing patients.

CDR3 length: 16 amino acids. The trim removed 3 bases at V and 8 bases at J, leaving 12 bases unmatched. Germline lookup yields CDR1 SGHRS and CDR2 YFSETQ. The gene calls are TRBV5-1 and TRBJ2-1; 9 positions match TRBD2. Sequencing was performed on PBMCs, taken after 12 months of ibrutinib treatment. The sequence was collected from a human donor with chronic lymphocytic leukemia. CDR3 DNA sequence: TGCGCCAGCAGCTCCGAGGGACTAGCATGGGTTCATGAGCAGTTCTTC. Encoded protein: CASSSEGLAWVHEQFF.